The T cell receptor (beta chain) under discussion was sequenced for a study of regulatory T cells in long-lasting Graves disease. This CDR3 has 16 residues. Germline assignment: CDR1 SGDLS and CDR2 YYNGEE. After removal of 5 bases from V and 1 base from J, the junction contained 7 bases not matched to a gene. Described time point: newly diagnosed GD, antithyroid drugs for less than 3 months. PBMC-extracted RNA yielded the TCR library. The sample holds many counts of this clonotype. Sequencing libraries for TCR beta were prepared with iRepertoire HTBI primers and Arm-PCR of CDR3 regions. MiXCR was run by TCRdb on the multiplex PCR reads, yielding one entry per CDR3 protein. The sample shows more than 450,000 distinct CDR3 sequences, more than 10% of them seen only once. These data were also filed under a second study, of T cells in Graves' hyperthyroidism and ophthalmopathy.

The gene calls are TRBV9 and TRBJ2-1; 9 bases line up with TRBD2. The clonotype originates from a woman in her twenties or thirties with Graves disease. The sequencing used peripheral blood mononuclear cells (PBMCs), collected at new diagnosis, from a patient treated with antithyroid drugs. The CDR3 DNA sequence: TGTGCCAGCAGGGCTGGCGGGAGGGCATCCTACAATGAGCAGTTCTTC. Protein: CASRAGGRASYNEQFF.